The 17 T cell receptor beta chains given below trace back to one sample, sequenced in a study of T cell changes during pregnancy in multiple sclerosis (dated 2019 in TCRdb). The library was produced with the immunoSEQ multiplex PCR assay. TCRdb obtained this table from immuneACCESS and retained in-frame rearrangements with V and J assigned. These tables miss some clones; where compared with another copy, unresolved V genes account for less than half of the shortfall, and the remainder is unexplained. In this sample the table shows approximately 70,000 clones, roughly 92% of which occur a single time. The ten most abundant clones make up under 2% of the sample. This specimen consisted of peripheral blood, obtained in the second trimester of pregnancy. The receptors shown here come from a female donor with multiple sclerosis, enrolled in a pregnancy study.

V gene TRBV7-9 combines with J gene TRBJ2-5; tentatively, D is TRBD2 (5 bases). Germline loops: CDR1 SEHNR, CDR2 FQNEAQ (reference sequence). Trimming stripped 6 bases from V and 2 bases from J, with 10 bases between. The CDR3 has 13 residues. CDR3: CASRGVPQETQYF. The CDR3 DNA reads TGTGCCAGCAGGGGAGTACCACAAGAGACCCAGTACTTC.

This chain uses TRBV6-1 with TRBJ1-1; TRBD1 matches at 8 bases. There are 15 residues in the CDR3. Losses at the gene ends were 6 bases for V and 2 bases for J; bases not matched to a gene: 8. Germline loops: CDR1 MNHNS, CDR2 SASEGT. CDR3 loop: CASRVRQGSNTEAFF. For the CDR3, the DNA is TGTGCCAGCAGGGTAAGACAGGGGAGTAACACTGAAGCTTTCTTT.

V and J are TRBV7-2 and TRBJ1-2; the D is unclear. CDR1 SGHTA and CDR2 FQGNSA come from the germline V gene. Trimming shortened V by 2 bases and J by 8 bases, and 15 bases separated the two germline ends. The CDR3 is 14 residues long. The CDR3: CASSLSGLTWGYTF. CDR3 bases: TGTGCCAGCAGCTTATCCGGACTGACCTGGGGCTACACCTTC. The full variable domain, completed using reference TRBV7-2 and TRBJ1-2, is GAGVSQSPSNKVTEKGKDVELRCDPISGHTALYWYRQSLGQGLEFLIYFQGNSAPDKSGLPSDRFSAERTGGSVSTLTIQRTQQEDSAVYLCASSLSGLTWGYTFGSGTRLTVV.

This clone came up a few times. V usage is TRBV9 and J usage is TRBJ2-1; D may be TRBD1 (6 bases). The CDR3 has 15 amino acids. V was shortened by 3 bases and J by 5 bases, with 15 bases between the two germline ends. Germline CDR1 is SGDLS and CDR2 is YYNGEE. CDR3 bases: TGTGCCAGCAGCGCTGGGACATTAGGGAACAATGAGCAGTTCTTC. Translation gives CASSAGTLGNNEQFF. The full variable domain, rest sourced from reference TRBV9 and TRBJ2-1, is DSGVTQTPKHLITATGQRVTLRCSPRSGDLSVYWYQQSLDQGLQFLIQYYNGEERAKGNILERFSAQQFPDLHSELNLSSLELGDSALYFCASSAGTLGNNEQFFGPGTRLTVL.

The chain joins TRBV5-4 to TRBJ1-2; D gene ambiguous. CDR1 is SGHNT, CDR2 YYREEE, per germline (reference sequence). This CDR3 is built from 15 residues. The V end lost 0 bases, the J end lost 0 bases, and 9 bases lay between the germline ends. CDR3 residues: CASSLATESNYGYTF. The DNA of the CDR3 is TGTGCCAGCAGCTTGGCTACGGAGTCTAACTATGGCTACACCTTC.

V usage is TRBV10-3 and J usage is TRBJ2-5, with TRBD2 matching 7 bases. The CDR3 is made up of 15 amino acids. V lost 0 bases, J lost 7 bases, and 8 bases stayed unmatched. Germline values: CDR1 ENHRY, CDR2 SYGVKD. The CDR3 sequence: CAISESKASGLTQYF. The CDR3, as DNA: TGTGCCATCAGTGAGTCGAAGGCTAGCGGCCTGACCCAGTACTTC.

The rearrangement joins TRBV15 to TRBJ2-4; 12 bases are shared with TRBD2. Losses at the gene ends were 0 bases for V and 1 base for J; bases not matched to a gene: 13. The CDR3 covers 21 residues. Germline V gives CDR1 LNHNV, CDR2 YYDKDF (reference sequence). Written as DNA, the CDR3 is TGTGCCACCAGCAGAGATCCGGCTAGCGGGGGGGCACTCATGGCCAAAAACATTCAGTACTTC. Translation: CATSRDPASGGALMAKNIQYF.

The chain joins TRBV14 to TRBJ1-1; TRBD1 matches 7 bases. Germline CDR1 and CDR2: SGHDN and FVKESK. The CDR3 runs 16 residues. Germline trimming cut 5 bases from V and 0 bases from J; bases unmatched to any gene: 9. CDR3 loop: CASSSRTGPLNTEAFF. Written as DNA, the CDR3 is TGTGCCAGCAGCTCCCGGACAGGCCCGCTGAACACTGAAGCTTTCTTT.

The chain carries TRBV27 and TRBJ2-1; the match to TRBD1 covers 9 bases. Per germline, CDR1 MNHEY and CDR2 SMNVEV (reference sequence). V dropped 4 bases and J dropped 2; count of bases not matched to a gene: 6. This CDR3 contains 16 residues. CDR3 bases: TGTGCCAGCAGTTCTCCGGACAGGGGAACCTACAATGAGCAGTTCTTC. Protein: CASSSPDRGTYNEQFF.

The genes are TRBV5-4 and TRBJ2-2; D is ambiguous. V lost 4 bases to trimming and J lost 5 bases, with 12 bases between them. The CDR3 covers 14 residues. Per germline, CDR1 SGHNT and CDR2 YYREEE (reference sequence). In nucleotides, the CDR3 is TGTGCCAGCAGCCCCCGAGGAGCTACCGGGGAGCTGTTTTTT. It yields the protein CASSPRGATGELFF. Looking up the rest from reference TRBV5-4 and TRBJ2-2 gives the full variable domain: ETGVTQSPTHLIKTRGQQVTLRCSSQSGHNTVSWYQQALGQGPQFIFQYYREEENGRGNFPPRFSGLQFPNYSSELNVNALELDDSALYLCASSPRGATGELFFGEGSRLTVL.

The chain links TRBV5-4 to TRBJ2-5; 15 positions match TRBD2. The CDR3 contains 17 residues. V was pared by 4 bases and J by 4 bases, with 8 bases of the junction left unmatched. Germline V gene lookup returns CDR1 SGHNT and CDR2 YYREEE (reference sequence). The CDR3 bases are TGTGCCAGCAGCATCGGGACTAGCGGGGGGTGGGGAGAGACCCAGTACTTC. As protein: CASSIGTSGGWGETQYF.

This rearrangement joins TRBV7-2 to TRBJ2-3; weak D call: TRBD1 (5 bases). The V end lost 3 bases, the J end lost 5 bases, and 18 bases lay between the germline ends. The CDR3 extends over 16 amino acids. Germline V gene data show CDR1 as SGHTA and CDR2 as FQGNSA. The CDR3 nucleotides are TGTGCCAGCAGCTTCGGACAAACCCACATGAGAGATACGCAGTATTTT. Residues: CASSFGQTHMRDTQYF. The full variable domain, rest sourced from reference TRBV7-2 and TRBJ2-3, is GAGVSQSPSNKVTEKGKDVELRCDPISGHTALYWYRQSLGQGLEFLIYFQGNSAPDKSGLPSDRFSAERTGGSVSTLTIQRTQQEDSAVYLCASSFGQTHMRDTQYFGPGTRLTVL.

The rearrangement uses TRBV6-4 and TRBJ1-1; 9 bases are shared with TRBD1. Germline trimming cut 8 bases from V and 6 bases from J; bases unmatched to any gene: 7. There are 13 residues in the CDR3. Germline lookup yields CDR1 MRHNA and CDR2 SNTAGT. The CDR3 DNA reads TGTGCCAGCGGGGGGGGACAGGGTGCTGAAGCTTTCTTT. Translated, it gives CASGGGQGAEAFF.

The rearrangement uses TRBV30 and TRBJ2-1; the D is unclear. Germline V CDR1 and CDR2: GTSNPN, SVGIG (reference sequence). This CDR3 contains 13 residues. The germline V and J ends were trimmed by 2 bases and 8 bases, with 13 bases remaining between them. CDR3 sequence reads: CAWSPTAWDEQFF. In nucleotides, the CDR3 is TGTGCCTGGAGTCCCACAGCCTGGGATGAGCAGTTCTTC.

The chain is built from TRBV15 and TRBJ2-1, with 7 bases fitting TRBD2. V lost 0 bases to trimming and J lost 3 bases; unmatched junction nucleotides: 8. Per the germline V gene, CDR1 is LNHNV and CDR2 is YYDKDF (reference sequence). The CDR3 spans 17 residues. The CDR3 reads CATSRDRGDLGYNEQFF. CDR3 DNA: TGTGCCACCAGCAGAGATCGGGGGGACCTCGGCTACAATGAGCAGTTCTTC. The whole variable domain, remainder taken from reference TRBV15 and TRBJ2-1, is DAMVIQNPRYQVTQFGKPVTLSCSQTLNHNVMYWYQQKSSQAPKLLFHYYDKDFNNEADTPDNFQSRRPNTSFCFLDIRSPGLGDTAMYLCATSRDRGDLGYNEQFFGPGTRLTVL.

CDR3 loop: CASSRDSNIYGYTF. CDR3 bases: TGTGCCAGCAGCAGGGACAGTAATATCTATGGCTACACCTTC. This rearrangement joins TRBV7-9 to TRBJ1-2; 7 positions agree with TRBD1. The CDR3 totals 14 residues. V lost 5 bases, J lost 4 bases, and 7 bases stayed unmatched. Germline CDR1 is SEHNR and CDR2 is FQNEAQ (reference sequence).

The chain links TRBV6-1 to TRBJ1-2; 8 bases are a match to TRBD1. The germline V gene encodes CDR1 MNHNS and CDR2 SASEGT. The CDR3 extends over 13 amino acids. V gave up 4 bases and J gave up 3 bases; unmatched junction bases: 1. The CDR3 DNA follows: TGTGCCAGCAGTGCGGACAGGGACTATGGCTACACCTTC. It is translated as CASSADRDYGYTF.